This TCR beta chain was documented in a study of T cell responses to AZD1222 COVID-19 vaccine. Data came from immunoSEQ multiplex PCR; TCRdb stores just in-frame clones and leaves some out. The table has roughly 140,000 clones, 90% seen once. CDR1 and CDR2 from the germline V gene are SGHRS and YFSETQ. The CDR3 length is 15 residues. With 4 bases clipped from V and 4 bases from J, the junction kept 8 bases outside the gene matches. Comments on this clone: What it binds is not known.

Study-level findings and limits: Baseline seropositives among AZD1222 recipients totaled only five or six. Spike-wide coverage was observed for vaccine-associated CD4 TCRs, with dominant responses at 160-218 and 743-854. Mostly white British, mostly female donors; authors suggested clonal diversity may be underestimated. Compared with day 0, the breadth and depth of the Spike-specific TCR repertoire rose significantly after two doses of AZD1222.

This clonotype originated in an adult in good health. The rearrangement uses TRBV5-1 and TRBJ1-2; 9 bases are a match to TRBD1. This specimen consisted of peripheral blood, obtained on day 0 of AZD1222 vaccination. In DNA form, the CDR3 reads TGCGCCAGCAGCACACCAACAGGGGGCGTCTATGGCTACACCTTC. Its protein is CASSTPTGGVYGYTF.